These 3 T cell receptor beta chains came from one sample sequenced in a study of blood T cells in healthy people across ages. The use of a sample-barcoded 5' primer and a J-beta primer mix characterized a second PCR of about 7 to 12 cycles. Via MiXCR, TCRdb re-called the 5' RACE reads, giving one row per CDR3 protein. The data hold roughly 1.4 million distinct CDR3 sequences, with roughly 60% observed a single time. The specimen sequenced was blood. The receptors were gathered from a man younger than 30 in good health.

The sample holds a few counts of this clonotype. The gene calls are TRBV6-2 or TRBV6-3 and TRBJ2-5, with TRBD2 as a possible D gene (5 bases). Germline assignment: CDR1 MNHEY and CDR2 SVGEGT. This CDR3 spans 12 amino acids. V lost 3 bases to trimming and J lost 11 bases, with 13 bases between them. CDR3 region: CASSYGLGEQYF. CDR3 bases: TGTGCCAGCAGTTATGGTCTCGGGGAGCAGTACTTC.

The chain has TRBV5-1 and TRBJ2-3; 7 bases map to TRBD2. Germline loops: CDR1 SGHRS, CDR2 YFSETQ. V lost 3 bases and J lost 6; bases outside the gene matches: 10. This CDR3 is built from 15 residues. The CDR3 protein is CASSYAREGRDTQYF. In DNA, the CDR3 is TGCGCCAGCAGCTACGCCAGGGAGGGGAGGGATACGCAGTATTTT.

The chain combines TRBV3-1 with TRBJ1-2; weak D call: TRBD1 (6 bases). Trimming took off 7 bases at V and 5 bases at J, with 14 bases between the two ends. The CDR3 is made up of 13 amino acids. Germline CDR1 is LGHDT and CDR2 is YNNKEL (reference sequence). DNA for the CDR3: TGTGCCAGCAACCGAGGACAGACATATGGCTACACCTTC. It specifies CASNRGQTYGYTF.